Below, 13 T cell receptor beta chains from the same sample are listed, as sequenced in a study of blood T cell repertoires in COVID-19. The data were produced by immunoSEQ multiplex PCR, yet TCRdb's version contains in-frame clones alone and is incomplete. The data contain just over 250,000 clones, approximately 91% of them seen just once; the ten biggest clones take up 2.5% to 3%. Source material: peripheral blood. The receptors stem from a person under 35 with COVID-19, enrolled during active disease.

The rearrangement joins TRBV19 to TRBJ1-4; tentatively, D is TRBD1 (5 bases). CDR3 length: 14 amino acids. V shed 3 bases and J shed 6 bases, with 11 bases lying between them. CDR1 and CDR2 (germline): LNHDA, SQIVND (reference sequence). CDR3 bases: TGTGCCAGTAGTATTCGCAGGGATTATGAAAAACTGTTTTTT. It specifies CASSIRRDYEKLFF.

Concerning this clone itself: This CDR3 is also generated by other DNA sequences in the sample. This rearrangement joins TRBV10-3 to TRBJ2-7; D possibly corresponds to TRBD2 (6 bases). The CDR3 totals 13 residues. Germline V CDR1 and CDR2: ENHRY, SYGVKD. The ends were cut back, 0 bases at V and 3 bases at J, with 6 bases in the middle. The CDR3 bases are TGTGCCATCAGTGAGTCGGGGGGCTACGAGCAGTACTTC. It is translated as CAISESGGYEQYF.

The V and J genes are TRBV29-1 and TRBJ1-2; tentative D call: TRBD1 (6 bases). CDR1 and CDR2 from the germline V gene are SQVTM and ANQGSEA. The CDR3 contains 13 residues. V was cut by 4 bases and J by 8 bases, with 17 bases left in between. The CDR3 sequence is CSVVPGTGLGYTF. As DNA, the CDR3 is TGCAGCGTTGTCCCGGGAACAGGGCTGGGCTACACCTTC.

The chain carries TRBV6-5 and TRBJ1-1; D is unclear. The ends were cut back, 4 bases at V and 5 bases at J, with 11 bases in the middle. The CDR3 covers 13 residues. The germline gives CDR1 MNHEY, CDR2 SVGAGI. The CDR3 here is CASSSTPTTEAFF. In DNA form, the CDR3 reads TGTGCCAGCAGTTCGACACCGACGACTGAAGCTTTCTTT.

This rearrangement joins TRBV5-1 to TRBJ1-4, with 11 positions matching TRBD1. This CDR3 spans 14 amino acids. Germline V gives CDR1 SGHRS, CDR2 YFSETQ. The V segment lost 4 bases and the J segment 7 bases; nucleotides outside the gene matches: 3. DNA for the CDR3: TGCGCCAGCAGCCGGGACAGGGGGACTGAAAAACTGTTTTTT. Protein: CASSRDRGTEKLFF.

Only a few counts were recorded for this clone. J is TRBJ2-1 and V is TRBV2; TRBD1 agrees at 7 bases. The CDR3 runs to 13 residues. With 10 bases clipped from V and 2 bases from J, the junction kept 5 bases outside the gene matches. Germline CDR1 reads SNHLY; CDR2 reads FYNNEI. Here the CDR3 reads CAITGEPYNEQFF. The CDR3 nucleotides are TGTGCCATCACAGGGGAGCCCTACAATGAGCAGTTCTTC.

V gene TRBV27 combines with J gene TRBJ2-5, with D possibly matching TRBD2 (5 bases). The CDR3 has 15 amino acids. V was clipped by 5 bases and J by 2 bases, with 15 bases between them. Looked up from germline, CDR1 is MNHEY and CDR2 is SMNVEV (reference sequence). This chain's CDR3 is CASSPIDGLQETQYF. The CDR3 DNA reads as TGTGCCAGCAGTCCTATCGACGGACTGCAAGAGACCCAGTACTTC.

J is TRBJ2-5 and V is TRBV27; 9 bases line up with TRBD2. In germline, CDR1 is MNHEY, CDR2 SMNVEV (reference sequence). The CDR3 totals 16 residues. V gave up 0 bases and J gave up 4 bases; unmatched junction bases: 6. The DNA of the CDR3 is TGTGCCAGCAGTTTATCCGCTGCGGGGGGGGGAGAGACCCAGTACTTC. Its translation is CASSLSAAGGGETQYF.

The chain is built from TRBV5-1 and TRBJ1-1; TRBD1 aligns across 10 bases. The CDR3 totals 14 residues. Germline-derived CDR1 and CDR2 are SGHRS and YFSETQ. The trim removed 3 bases at V and 4 bases at J, leaving 3 bases unmatched. CDR3 loop: CASSWTGGATEAFF. The CDR3 region has the DNA TGCGCCAGCAGCTGGACAGGGGGGGCCACTGAAGCTTTCTTT. The whole variable domain, remainder taken from reference TRBV5-1 and TRBJ1-1, is KAGVTQTPRYLIKTRGQQVTLSCSPISGHRSVSWYQQTPGQGLQFLFEYFSETQRNKGNFPGRFSGRQFSNSRSEMNVSTLELGDSALYLCASSWTGGATEAFFGQGTRLTVV.

V is TRBV6-5 and J is TRBJ2-7, with TRBD2 as a possible D gene (5 bases). CDR3 length equals 14 residues. Trimming cost V 4 bases and J 0 bases, with 10 bases left between them. CDR1 and CDR2 (germline): MNHEY, SVGAGI. DNA of the CDR3: TGTGCCAGCAGTTTAAGCGGACGCTCCTACGAGCAGTACTTC. It encodes CASSLSGRSYEQYF.

This clone was seen just once. The chain couples TRBV15 to TRBJ2-1, with 9 bases lining up with TRBD2. Trimming at V came to 5 bases and at J to 8 bases, leaving 10 bases not matched to a gene. Germline values: CDR1 LNHNV, CDR2 YYDKDF (reference sequence). The CDR3 is made up of 15 amino acids. The CDR3, as DNA: TGTGCCACCAGCCGGGGGCTAGCGGGGAGGGATGAGCAGTTCTTC. Translated, it gives CATSRGLAGRDEQFF.

The count of this clone is one. This chain joins TRBV5-5 and TRBJ2-7; D perhaps matches TRBD2 (6 bases). From germline, CDR1 is SGHKS and CDR2 YYEKEE (reference sequence). V was clipped by 3 bases and J by 7 bases, with 14 bases between them. The CDR3 totals 13 residues. The CDR3 nucleotides are TGTGCCAGCAGCTCCGGATCCCGGGGGGAGCAGTACTTC. Translation: CASSSGSRGEQYF.

CDR3 residues: CASRTGAGTEAFF. CDR3 DNA sequence: TGTGCCAGTCGAACAGGGGCTGGTACTGAAGCTTTCTTT. The rearrangement links TRBV19 to TRBJ1-1; 7 bases agree with TRBD1. The CDR3 has 13 amino acids. V trimming: 8 bases; J trimming: 5 bases; junction bases outside the gene matches: 8. Per the germline V gene, CDR1 is LNHDA and CDR2 is SQIVND (reference sequence).